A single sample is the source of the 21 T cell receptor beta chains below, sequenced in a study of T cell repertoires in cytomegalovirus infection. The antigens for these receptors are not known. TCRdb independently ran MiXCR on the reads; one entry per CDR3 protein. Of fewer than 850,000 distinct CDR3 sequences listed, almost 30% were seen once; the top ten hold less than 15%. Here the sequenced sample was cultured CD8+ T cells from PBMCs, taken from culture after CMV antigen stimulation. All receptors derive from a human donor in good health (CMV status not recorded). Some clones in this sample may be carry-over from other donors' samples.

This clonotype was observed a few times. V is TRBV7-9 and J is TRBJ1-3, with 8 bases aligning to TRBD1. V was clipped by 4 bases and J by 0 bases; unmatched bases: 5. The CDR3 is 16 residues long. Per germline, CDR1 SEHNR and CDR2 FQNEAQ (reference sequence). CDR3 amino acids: CASSSDRVYSGNTIYF. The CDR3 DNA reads TGTGCCAGCAGCTCGGACAGGGTTTACTCTGGAAACACCATATATTTT.

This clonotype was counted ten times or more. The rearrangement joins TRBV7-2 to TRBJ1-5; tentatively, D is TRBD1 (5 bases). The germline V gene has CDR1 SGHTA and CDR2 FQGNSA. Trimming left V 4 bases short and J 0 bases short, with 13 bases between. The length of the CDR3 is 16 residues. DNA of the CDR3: TGTGCCAGCAGCTCAGGGTTTCCCCTTAGCAATCAGCCCCAGCATTTT. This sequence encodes CASSSGFPLSNQPQHF.

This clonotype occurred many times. The CDR3 loop is CASSLTTSGGHVEQFF. The CDR3 nucleotides read TGTGCCAGCAGCTTAACGACCAGCGGGGGGCATGTTGAGCAGTTCTTC. The gene calls are TRBV7-3 and TRBJ2-1; 9 nucleotides match TRBD2. Trimming cost V 0 bases and J 9 bases; bases outside gene matches: 9. The CDR3 consists of 16 residues. Germline assignment: CDR1 SGHTA and CDR2 FQGTGA.

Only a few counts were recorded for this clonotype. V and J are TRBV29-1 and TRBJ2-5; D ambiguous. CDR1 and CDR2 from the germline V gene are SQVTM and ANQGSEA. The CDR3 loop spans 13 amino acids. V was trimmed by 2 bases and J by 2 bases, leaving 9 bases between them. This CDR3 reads CSVEPPSQETQYF. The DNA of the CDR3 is TGCAGCGTTGAACCCCCCTCGCAAGAGACCCAGTACTTC.

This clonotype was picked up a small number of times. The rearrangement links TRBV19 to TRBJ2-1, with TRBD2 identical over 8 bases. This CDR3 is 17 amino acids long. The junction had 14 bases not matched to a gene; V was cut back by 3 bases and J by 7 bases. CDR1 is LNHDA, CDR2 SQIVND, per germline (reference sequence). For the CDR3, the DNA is TGTGCCAGTAGTATTTACCTTGGCGGGGGGCCCGGAAATGAGCAGTTCTTC. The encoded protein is CASSIYLGGGPGNEQFF.

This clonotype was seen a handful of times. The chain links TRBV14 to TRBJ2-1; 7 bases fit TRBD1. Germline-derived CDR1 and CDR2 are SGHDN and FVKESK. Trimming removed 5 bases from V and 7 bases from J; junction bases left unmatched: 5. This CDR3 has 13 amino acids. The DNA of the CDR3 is TGTGCCAGCAGCGTTAACAGGGGAAATGAGCAGTTCTTC. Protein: CASSVNRGNEQFF.

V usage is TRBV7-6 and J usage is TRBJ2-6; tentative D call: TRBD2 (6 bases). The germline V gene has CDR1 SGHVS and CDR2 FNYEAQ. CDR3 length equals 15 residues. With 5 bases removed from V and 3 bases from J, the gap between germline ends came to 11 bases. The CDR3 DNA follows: TGTGCCAGCAGCGACATGGGAGGTGGGGCCAACGTCCTGACTTTC. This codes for CASSDMGGGANVLTF. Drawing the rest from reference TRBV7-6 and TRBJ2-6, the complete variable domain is GAGVSQSPRYKVTKRGQDVALRCDPISGHVSLYWYRQALGQGPEFLTYFNYEAQQDKSGLPNDRFSAERPEGSISTLTIQRTEQRDSAMYRCASSDMGGGANVLTFGAGSRLTVL.

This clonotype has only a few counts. The CDR3 nucleotides are TGTGCCAGCAGCGAATATAGCGGGGGAGCACGAGATACGCAGTATTTT. The encoded protein is CASSEYSGGARDTQYF. V is TRBV7-6 and J is TRBJ2-3, with 9 bases matching TRBD2. This CDR3 has 16 amino acids. Germline CDR1 and CDR2: SGHVS and FNYEAQ. The V gene end was trimmed by 5 bases and the J gene end by 5 bases; junction bases not matched to a gene: 11.

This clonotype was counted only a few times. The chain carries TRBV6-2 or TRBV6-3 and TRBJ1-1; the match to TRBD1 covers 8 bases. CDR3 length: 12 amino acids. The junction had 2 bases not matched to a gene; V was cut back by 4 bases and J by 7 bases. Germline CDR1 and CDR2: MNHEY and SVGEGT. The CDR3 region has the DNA TGTGCCAGCAGTTGGGGGACAGGTGAAGCTTTCTTT. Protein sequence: CASSWGTGEAFF.

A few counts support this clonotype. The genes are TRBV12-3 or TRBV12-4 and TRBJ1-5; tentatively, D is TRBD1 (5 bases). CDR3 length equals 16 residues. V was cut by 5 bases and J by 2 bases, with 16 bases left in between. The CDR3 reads CASSRGGVYGNQPQHF. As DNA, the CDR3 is TGTGCCAGCAGTCGGGGGGGGGTCTACGGCAATCAGCCCCAGCATTTT.

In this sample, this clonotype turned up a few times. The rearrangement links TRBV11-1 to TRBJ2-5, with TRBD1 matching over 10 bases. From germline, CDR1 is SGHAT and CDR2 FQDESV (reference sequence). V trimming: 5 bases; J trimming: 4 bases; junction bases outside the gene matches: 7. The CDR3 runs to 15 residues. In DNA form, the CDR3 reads TGTGCCAGCAGCAACGGACAGGGGGAATCAGAGACCCAGTACTTC. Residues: CASSNGQGESETQYF.

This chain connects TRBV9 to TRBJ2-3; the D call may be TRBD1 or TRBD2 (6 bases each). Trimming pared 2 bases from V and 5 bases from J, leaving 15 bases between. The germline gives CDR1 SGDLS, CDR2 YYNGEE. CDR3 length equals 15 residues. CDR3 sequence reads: CASSVGGLAEDTQYF. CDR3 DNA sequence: TGTGCCAGCAGCGTTGGGGGGCTAGCAGAAGATACGCAGTATTTT.

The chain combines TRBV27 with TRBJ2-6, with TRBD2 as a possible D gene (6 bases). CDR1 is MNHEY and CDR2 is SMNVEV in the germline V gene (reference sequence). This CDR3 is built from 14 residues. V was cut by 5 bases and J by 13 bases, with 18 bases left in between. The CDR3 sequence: CASSVGGRPTVLTF. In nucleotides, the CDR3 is TGTGCCAGCAGTGTGGGTGGGAGGCCCACGGTCCTGACTTTC.

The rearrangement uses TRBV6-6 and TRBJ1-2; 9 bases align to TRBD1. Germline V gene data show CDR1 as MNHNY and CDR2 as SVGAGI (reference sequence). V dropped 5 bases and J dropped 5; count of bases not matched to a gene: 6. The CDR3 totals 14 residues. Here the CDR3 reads CASSIGTGLYGYTF. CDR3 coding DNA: TGTGCCAGCAGTATTGGGACAGGGCTTTATGGCTACACCTTC.

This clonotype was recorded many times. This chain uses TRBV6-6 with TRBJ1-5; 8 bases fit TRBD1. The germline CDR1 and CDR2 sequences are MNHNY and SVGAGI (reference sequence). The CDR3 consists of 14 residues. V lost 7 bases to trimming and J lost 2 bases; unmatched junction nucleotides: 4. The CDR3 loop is CASTPGQGNQPQHF. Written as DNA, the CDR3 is TGTGCCAGCACTCCGGGACAGGGCAATCAGCCCCAGCATTTT.

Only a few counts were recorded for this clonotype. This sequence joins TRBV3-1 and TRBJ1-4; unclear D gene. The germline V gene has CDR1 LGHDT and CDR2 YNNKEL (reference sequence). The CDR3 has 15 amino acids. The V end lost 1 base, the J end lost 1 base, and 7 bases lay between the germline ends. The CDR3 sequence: CASSQVLGTNEKLFF. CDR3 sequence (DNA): TGTGCCAGCAGCCAAGTTCTAGGAACTAATGAAAAACTGTTTTTT.

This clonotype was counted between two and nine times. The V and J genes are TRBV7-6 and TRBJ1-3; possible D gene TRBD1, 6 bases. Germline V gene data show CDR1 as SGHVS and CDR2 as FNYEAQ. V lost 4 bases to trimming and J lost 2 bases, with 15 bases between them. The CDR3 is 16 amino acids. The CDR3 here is CASSSLDRVTGNTIYF. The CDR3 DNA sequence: TGTGCCAGCAGCTCATTGGACAGAGTTACTGGAAACACCATATATTTT.

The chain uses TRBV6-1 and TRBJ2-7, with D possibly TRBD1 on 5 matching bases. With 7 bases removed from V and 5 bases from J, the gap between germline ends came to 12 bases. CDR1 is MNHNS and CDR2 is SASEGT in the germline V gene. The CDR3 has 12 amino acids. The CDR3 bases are TGTGCCAGCACCAGGGATGGGGACGAGCAGTACGTC. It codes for CASTRDGDEQYV.

The DNA of the CDR3 is TGTGCCAGCAGCAACCCGGGACAGGGAGGAGCGAGTCAGCCCCAGCATTTT. It yields the protein CASSNPGQGGASQPQHF. The chain combines TRBV7-8 with TRBJ1-5; 9 bases fit TRBD1. The CDR3 loop spans 17 amino acids. Germline V gene lookup returns CDR1 SGHVS and CDR2 FQNEAQ. Trimming at V came to 5 bases and at J to 6 bases, leaving 14 bases not matched to a gene.

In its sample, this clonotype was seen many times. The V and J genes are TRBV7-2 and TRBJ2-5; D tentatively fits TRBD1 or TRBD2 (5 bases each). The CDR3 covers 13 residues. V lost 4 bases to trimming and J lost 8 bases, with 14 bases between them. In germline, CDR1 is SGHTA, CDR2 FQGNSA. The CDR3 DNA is TGTGCCAGCAGCTCCGGGACCGTACGAACCCAGTACTTC. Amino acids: CASSSGTVRTQYF.

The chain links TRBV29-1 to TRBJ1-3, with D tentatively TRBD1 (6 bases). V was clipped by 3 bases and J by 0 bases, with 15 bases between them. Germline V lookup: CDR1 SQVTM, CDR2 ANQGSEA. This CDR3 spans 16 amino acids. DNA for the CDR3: TGCAGCGTTGAGGCCTGGGGGCCACACTCTGGAAACACCATATATTTT. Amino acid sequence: CSVEAWGPHSGNTIYF.